The 17 T cell receptor beta chains below all came from one sample that was sequenced in a study of siplizumab effects on memory and regulatory T cells. Sequencing was performed with immunoSEQ multiplex PCR; in TCRdb, only in-frame clones are kept and a portion is missing. The table has around 95,000 clones, more than 85% seen once; the top ten hold under 0.15%. Sequences were obtained from CD4+ T cells sorted from blood. The receptors were gathered from a human donor in good health.

The chain is built from TRBV4-1 and TRBJ2-3, with 11 bases lining up with TRBD1. The trim removed 4 bases at V and 4 bases at J, leaving 1 base unmatched. Germline loops: CDR1 MGHRA, CDR2 YSYEKL. The CDR3 sequence is 14 residues long. CDR3 residues: CASSPGQGADTQYF. CDR3 nucleotides: TGCGCCAGCAGCCCGGGACAGGGGGCAGATACGCAGTATTTT.

The chain employs TRBV30 and TRBJ2-1; D is perhaps TRBD2 (6 bases). The CDR3 contains 12 residues. Trimming stripped 3 bases from V and 9 bases from J, with 12 bases between. The V gene's germline CDR1 is GTSNPN and CDR2 SVGIG (reference sequence). The CDR3 spells CAWRPLGGEQFF. The CDR3 DNA follows: TGTGCCTGGAGACCCTTGGGGGGTGAGCAGTTCTTC.

The rearrangement joins TRBV2 to TRBJ2-5, with 9 bases lining up with TRBD2. This CDR3 contains 14 residues. J gave up 1 base and V 7 bases, and 4 bases lay outside the gene matches. Germline V CDR1 and CDR2: SNHLY, FYNNEI. The CDR3 spells CASKAGGLQETQYF. The DNA for the CDR3 is TGTGCCAGCAAGGCGGGGGGGCTCCAAGAGACCCAGTACTTC. Complete variable domain (other parts from reference TRBV2 and TRBJ2-5): EPEVTQTPSHQVTQMGQEVILRCVPISNHLYFYWYRQILGQKVEFLVSFYNNEISEKSEIFDDQFSVERPDGSNFTLKIRSTKLEDSAMYFCASKAGGLQETQYFGPGTRLLVL.

CDR3 sequence reads: CASSRGLVGTDTQYF. The CDR3 DNA is TGTGCCAGCAGCAGAGGACTAGTGGGCACAGATACGCAGTATTTT. The V and J genes are TRBV27 and TRBJ2-3; 7 nucleotides align to TRBD2. The V gene end was trimmed by 6 bases and the J gene end by 1 base; junction bases not matched to a gene: 7. The V gene's germline CDR1 is MNHEY and CDR2 SMNVEV (reference sequence). CDR3 size: 15 residues.

The CDR3 region is CASSEDVDLPNEQFF. The CDR3 DNA follows: TGTGCCAGCAGTGAAGATGTCGACCTCCCCAATGAGCAGTTCTTC. The rearrangement links TRBV2 to TRBJ2-1; D gene ambiguous. The CDR3 runs 15 residues. Trimming cost V 1 base and J 6 bases, with 13 bases left between them. The germline V gene encodes CDR1 SNHLY and CDR2 FYNNEI.

The rearrangement joins TRBV30 to TRBJ2-5; 9 nucleotides line up with TRBD1. There are 16 residues in the CDR3. Unmatched junction bases numbered 9, after V lost 3 bases and J lost 1 base. Germline loops: CDR1 GTSNPN, CDR2 SVGIG (reference sequence). The CDR3 nucleotides are TGTGCCTGGAGGTCCTGGGACAGGGTATTCCAAGAGACCCAGTACTTC. Translation gives CAWRSWDRVFQETQYF. Using reference TRBV30 and TRBJ2-5 for the parts outside the CDR3, the full variable domain is SQTIHQWPATLVQPVGSPLSLECTVEGTSNPNLYWYRQAAGRGLQLLFYSVGIGQISSEVPQNLSASRPQDRQFILSSKKLLLSDSGFYLCAWRSWDRVFQETQYFGPGTRLLVL.

The gene calls are TRBV5-1 and TRBJ1-1; 7 nucleotides agree with TRBD1. CDR1 SGHRS and CDR2 YFSETQ come from the germline V gene. V trimming: 4 bases; J trimming: 1 base; junction bases outside the gene matches: 13. There are 17 residues in the CDR3. In DNA, the CDR3 is TGCGCCAGCAGCCCCACTCCGACAGGGATGAGGAACACTGAAGCTTTCTTT. It yields the protein CASSPTPTGMRNTEAFF.

The chain links TRBV6-6 to TRBJ2-5; 10 nucleotides agree with TRBD1. This CDR3 comprises 15 residues. V gave up 2 bases and J gave up 5 bases; unmatched junction bases: 5. Per the germline V gene, CDR1 is MNHNY and CDR2 is SVGAGI (reference sequence). The CDR3 sequence: CASSYTRDRGETQYF. CDR3 sequence (DNA): TGTGCCAGCAGTTACACCCGGGACAGGGGTGAGACCCAGTACTTC.

This clone was detected once. The V and J genes are TRBV28 and TRBJ1-3, with 7 bases identical to TRBD1. Germline values: CDR1 MDHEN, CDR2 SYDVKM. The junction had 9 bases not matched to a gene; V was cut back by 7 bases and J by 0 bases. The CDR3 covers 16 residues. CDR3 bases: TGTGCCAGCAAGACAGGGTGGCCTAGCTCTGGAAACACCATATATTTT. Translating it yields CASKTGWPSSGNTIYF.

This chain joins TRBV21-1 and TRBJ2-1. TRBV21-1 is a pseudogene. The CDR3 loop spans 14 amino acids. The CDR3 sequence is CASSKVGDRNEQFF. CDR3 nucleotide sequence: TGTGCCAGCAGCAAGGTAGGGGACCGCAATGAGCAGTTCTTC.

The chain uses TRBV27 and TRBJ1-1, with 12 bases fitting TRBD1. The CDR3 length is 17 residues. The V gene end was trimmed by 3 bases and the J gene end by 4 bases; junction bases not matched to a gene: 9. Germline V CDR1 and CDR2: MNHEY, SMNVEV (reference sequence). The CDR3 nucleotides are TGTGCCAGCAGTTTGGCTGGGACAGGGGGCGGAGGCACTGAAGCTTTCTTT. This codes for CASSLAGTGGGGTEAFF.

The V gene is TRBV5-1, the J gene TRBJ1-1; 7 bases match TRBD1. CDR1 and CDR2 (germline): SGHRS, YFSETQ. This CDR3 spans 15 amino acids. V shed 4 bases, J shed 0 bases, and the junction held 6 bases outside the gene matches. The CDR3 DNA sequence: TGCGCCAGCAGCACAGGGGTTTCGATGAACACTGAAGCTTTCTTT. Translating gives CASSTGVSMNTEAFF.

The J gene is TRBJ1-6, the V gene TRBV2; TRBD1 might be the D (6 bases). The germline CDR1 and CDR2 sequences are SNHLY and FYNNEI. The length of the CDR3 is 15 residues. V shed 6 bases and J shed 9 bases, with 18 bases lying between them. CDR3 sequence reads: CASSWDNEVSSPLHF. In DNA form, the CDR3 reads TGTGCCAGCAGCTGGGACAATGAAGTTAGTTCACCCCTCCACTTT. Variable domain in full (rest from reference TRBV2 and TRBJ1-6): EPEVTQTPSHQVTQMGQEVILRCVPISNHLYFYWYRQILGQKVEFLVSFYNNEISEKSEIFDDQFSVERPDGSNFTLKIRSTKLEDSAMYFCASSWDNEVSSPLHFGNGTRLTVT.

The chain employs TRBV27 and TRBJ2-4, with D perhaps assigned TRBD1 or TRBD2 (5 bases each). From germline, CDR1 is MNHEY and CDR2 SMNVEV (reference sequence). With 8 bases removed from V and 7 bases from J, the gap between germline ends came to 18 bases. The CDR3 is 14 residues long. The chain's CDR3 is CASRARAGTNIQYF. The CDR3 DNA sequence: TGTGCCAGCCGCGCGAGGGCAGGGACGAACATTCAGTACTTC.

The table lists this clone with a few counts. This CDR3 reads CASSRGGARSTGELFF. For the CDR3, the DNA is TGTGCCAGCAGCCGGGGGGGGGCGAGGTCCACCGGGGAGCTGTTTTTT. The chain is built from TRBV5-4 and TRBJ2-2; 8 bases agree with TRBD2. V was clipped by 4 bases and J by 4 bases; unmatched bases: 9. The germline V gene encodes CDR1 SGHNT and CDR2 YYREEE (reference sequence). This CDR3 region has 16 residues.

The chain has TRBV6-5 and TRBJ1-5; 8 bases align to TRBD1. This CDR3 contains 15 residues. Unmatched junction bases numbered 6, after V lost 5 bases and J lost 3 bases. CDR1 and CDR2 (germline): MNHEY, SVGAGI. The CDR3 sequence: CASSQGQANNQPQHF. The CDR3 nucleotides are TGTGCCAGCAGTCAGGGACAGGCCAACAATCAGCCCCAGCATTTT.

The chain couples TRBV9 to TRBJ1-1; D uncertain. Looked up from germline, CDR1 is SGDLS and CDR2 is YYNGEE. CDR3 length equals 15 residues. V lost 4 bases to trimming and J lost 3 bases, with 16 bases between them. CDR3 residues: CASSPHLRLDTEAFF. CDR3 DNA sequence: TGTGCCAGCAGCCCCCATCTGAGACTGGACACTGAAGCTTTCTTT.